One and the same sample provided the 3 T cell receptor beta chains below, sequenced in a study of cytomegalovirus exposure and HLA in healthy donors. It was with 60 Vbeta and 13 Jbeta primers that the PCR ran. TCRdb's table, derived via immunoSEQ multiplex PCR, lists solely in-frame clones and lacks some. The sample holds some 150,000 clones, 8.9% seen once. The sequencing sample was made of PBMCs. These receptors came from a woman between 40 and 55 years old in good health and CMV-seropositive.

The J gene is TRBJ1-1, the V gene TRBV13; TRBD1 is a possible D gene (5 bases). This CDR3 region has 13 residues. The V end was cut by 1 base, the J end by 6 bases, with 9 bases between. Germline V lookup: CDR1 PRHDT, CDR2 FYEKMQ (reference sequence). As DNA, the CDR3 is TGTGCCAGCAGCTTAGAAGGGGTGGCTGAAGCTTTCTTT. Its translation: CASSLEGVAEAFF.

This clone was recorded a few times. J is TRBJ2-7 and V is TRBV5-1; D possibly corresponds to TRBD1 (5 bases). The V end was cut by 0 bases, the J end by 2 bases, with 9 bases between. This CDR3 has 14 residues. Germline V gene data show CDR1 as SGHRS and CDR2 as YFSETQ. This chain's CDR3 is CASSLDRITYEQYF. The DNA of the CDR3 is TGCGCCAGCAGCTTGGACAGGATAACCTACGAGCAGTACTTC. The whole variable domain, filled in from reference TRBV5-1 and TRBJ2-7, reads KAGVTQTPRYLIKTRGQQVTLSCSPISGHRSVSWYQQTPGQGLQFLFEYFSETQRNKGNFPGRFSGRQFSNSRSEMNVSTLELGDSALYLCASSLDRITYEQYFGPGTRLTVT.

The chain uses TRBV5-6 and TRBJ1-1; no clear D gene. The germline CDR1 and CDR2 sequences are SGHDT and YYEEEE. The CDR3 has 14 residues. V was cut by 1 base and J by 0 bases, with 7 bases left in between. The CDR3 protein is CASSLRGVNTEAFF. Written as DNA, the CDR3 is TGTGCCAGCAGCTTGAGAGGAGTGAACACTGAAGCTTTCTTT.